This T cell receptor beta chain is drawn from a study of vaccination and CD4 T cells after COVID-19. About the research overall: Overlapping spike peptides of SARS-CoV-2, HCoV-NL63, HCoV-OC43 and HCoV-229E stimulated the cells.

Comment on this clonotype: What it binds is unknown.

Sequenced with the Oncomine TCR Beta short-read assay was DNA taken from cultured CD4+ T cells. MiXCR, run by TCRdb on the PCR reads, gives a single entry per CDR3 protein. The table lists about 18,000 distinct CDR3 sequences, roughly 50% of them singletons. This CDR3 comprises 13 residues. V was trimmed by 3 bases and J by 6 bases, leaving 11 bases between them. The V gene's germline CDR1 is DFQATT and CDR2 SNEGSKA (reference sequence). Regarding treatment: roughly 10-day PBMC culture with coronavirus spike peptide pools or control peptides (ViraFEST assay). Study-wide results and limits: Convalescent patients were relatively few, and early post-infection timepoints were missing.

The material sequenced was CD4+ T cells from blood, cultured in vitro. This TCR was recovered from a human donor who had recovered from COVID-19. The rearrangement links TRBV20-1 to TRBJ2-2; no reliable D call. In nucleotides, the CDR3 is TGCAGTGCTAGCGGTACTACGCCCGGGGAGCTGTTTTTT. Its protein is CSASGTTPGELFF.